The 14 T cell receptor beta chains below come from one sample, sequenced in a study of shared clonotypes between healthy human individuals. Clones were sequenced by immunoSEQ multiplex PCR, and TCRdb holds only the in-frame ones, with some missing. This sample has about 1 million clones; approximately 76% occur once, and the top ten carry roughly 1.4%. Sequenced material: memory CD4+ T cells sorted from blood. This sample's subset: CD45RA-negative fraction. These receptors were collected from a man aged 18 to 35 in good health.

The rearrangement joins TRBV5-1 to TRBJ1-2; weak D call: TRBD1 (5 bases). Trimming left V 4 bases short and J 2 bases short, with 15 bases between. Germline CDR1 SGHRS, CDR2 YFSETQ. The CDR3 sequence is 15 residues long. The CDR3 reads CASSQGRGRNYGYTF. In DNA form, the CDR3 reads TGCGCCAGCAGCCAAGGGCGGGGCAGAAACTATGGCTACACCTTC.

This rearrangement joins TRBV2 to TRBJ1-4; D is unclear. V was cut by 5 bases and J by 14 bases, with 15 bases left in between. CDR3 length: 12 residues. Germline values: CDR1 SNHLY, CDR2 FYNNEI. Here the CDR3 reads CASSPRGLDLFF. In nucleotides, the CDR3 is TGTGCCAGCAGTCCCAGAGGGTTGGATCTGTTTTTT.

The CDR3 DNA reads as TGTGCCTTTCAGGGGGCCACTGGAAACACCATATATTTT. Translation gives CAFQGATGNTIYF. V is TRBV30 and J is TRBJ1-3; 8 positions agree with TRBD1. The germline gives CDR1 GTSNPN, CDR2 SVGIG (reference sequence). Unmatched junction bases numbered 4, after V lost 7 bases and J lost 2 bases. The CDR3 is 13 amino acids.

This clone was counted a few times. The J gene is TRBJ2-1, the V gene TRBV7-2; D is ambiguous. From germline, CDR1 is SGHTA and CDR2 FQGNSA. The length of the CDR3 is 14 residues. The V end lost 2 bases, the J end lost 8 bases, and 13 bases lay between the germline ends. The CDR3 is CASSLTPRADEQFF. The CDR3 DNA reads TGTGCCAGCAGCTTAACTCCTAGGGCCGATGAGCAGTTCTTC. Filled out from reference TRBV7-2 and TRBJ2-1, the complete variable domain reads GAGVSQSPSNKVTEKGKDVELRCDPISGHTALYWYRQSLGQGLEFLIYFQGNSAPDKSGLPSDRFSAERTGGSVSTLTIQRTQQEDSAVYLCASSLTPRADEQFFGPGTRLTVL.

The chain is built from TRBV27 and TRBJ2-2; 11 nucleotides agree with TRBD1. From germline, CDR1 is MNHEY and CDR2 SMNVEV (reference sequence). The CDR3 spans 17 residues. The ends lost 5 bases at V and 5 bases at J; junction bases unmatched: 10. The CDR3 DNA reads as TGTGCCAGCAGTCCGGACAGGGGGCGGGTATTGACCGGGGAGCTGTTTTTT. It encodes CASSPDRGRVLTGELFF.

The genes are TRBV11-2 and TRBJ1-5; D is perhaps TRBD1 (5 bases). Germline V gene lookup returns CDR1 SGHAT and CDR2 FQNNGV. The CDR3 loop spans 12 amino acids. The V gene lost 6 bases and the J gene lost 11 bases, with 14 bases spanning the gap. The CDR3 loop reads CASRSAGGAQHF. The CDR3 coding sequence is TGTGCCAGCAGATCGGCGGGAGGGGCCCAGCATTTT.

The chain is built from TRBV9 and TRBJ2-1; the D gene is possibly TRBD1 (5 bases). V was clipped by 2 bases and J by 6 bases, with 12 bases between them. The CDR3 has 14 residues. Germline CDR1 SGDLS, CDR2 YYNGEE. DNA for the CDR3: TGTGCCAGCAGCGTCCAGGGCCCAGTCAATGAGCAGTTCTTC. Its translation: CASSVQGPVNEQFF.

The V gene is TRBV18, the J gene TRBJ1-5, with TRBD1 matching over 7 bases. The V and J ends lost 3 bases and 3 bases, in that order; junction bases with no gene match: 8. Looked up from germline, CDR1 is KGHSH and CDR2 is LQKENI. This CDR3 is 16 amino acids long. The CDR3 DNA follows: TGTGCCAGCTCACCCGGGGGCAGGGGGAACAATCAGCCCCAGCATTTT. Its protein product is CASSPGGRGNNQPQHF.

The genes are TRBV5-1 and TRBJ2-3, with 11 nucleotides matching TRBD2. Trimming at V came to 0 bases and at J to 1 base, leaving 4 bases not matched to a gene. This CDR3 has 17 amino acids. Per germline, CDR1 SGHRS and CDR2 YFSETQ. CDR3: CASSLGTSGSRTDTQYF. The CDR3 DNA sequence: TGCGCCAGCAGCTTGGGGACTAGCGGGTCTCGCACAGATACGCAGTATTTT.

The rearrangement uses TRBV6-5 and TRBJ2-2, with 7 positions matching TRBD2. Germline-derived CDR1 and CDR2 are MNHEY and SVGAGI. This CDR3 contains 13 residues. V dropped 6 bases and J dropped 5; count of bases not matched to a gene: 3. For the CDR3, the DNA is TGTGCCAGCAGCACTAGCGAGACCGGGGAGCTGTTTTTT. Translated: CASSTSETGELFF.

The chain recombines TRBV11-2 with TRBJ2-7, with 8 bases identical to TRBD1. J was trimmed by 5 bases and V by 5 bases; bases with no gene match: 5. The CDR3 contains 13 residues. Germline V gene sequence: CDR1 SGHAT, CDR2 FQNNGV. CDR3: CASSVSRGHEQYF. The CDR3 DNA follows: TGTGCCAGCAGCGTCAGCAGGGGGCACGAGCAGTACTTC.

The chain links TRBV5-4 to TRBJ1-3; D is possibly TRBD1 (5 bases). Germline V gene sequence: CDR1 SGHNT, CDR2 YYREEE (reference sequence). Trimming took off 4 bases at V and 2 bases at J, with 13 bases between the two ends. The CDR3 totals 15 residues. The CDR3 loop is CASSSRETPGNTIYF. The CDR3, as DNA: TGTGCCAGCAGCAGCAGGGAAACCCCTGGAAACACCATATATTTT.

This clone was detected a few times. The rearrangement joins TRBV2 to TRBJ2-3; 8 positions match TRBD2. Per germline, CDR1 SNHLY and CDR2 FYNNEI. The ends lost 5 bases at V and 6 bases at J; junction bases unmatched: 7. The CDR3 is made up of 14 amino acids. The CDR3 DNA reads TGTGCCAGCAGTTGGTCTAGCGGGCTGGATACGCAGTATTTT. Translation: CASSWSSGLDTQYF.

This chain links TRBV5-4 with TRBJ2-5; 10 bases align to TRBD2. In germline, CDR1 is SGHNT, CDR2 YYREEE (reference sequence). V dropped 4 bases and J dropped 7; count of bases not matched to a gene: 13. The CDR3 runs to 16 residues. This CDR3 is CASSNATSGLRGTQYF. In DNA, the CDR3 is TGTGCCAGCAGCAATGCGACTAGCGGGTTACGAGGGACCCAGTACTTC.